The 25 T cell receptor beta chains in this list originate from one sample, sequenced in a study of beta chain features in type 1 diabetes. The study reverse transcribed the entire isolated RNA, so it sequenced expressed TCRB transcripts. Repertoires were generated with immunoSEQ multiplex PCR, while TCRdb's copy carries only in-frame clones and drops some. The profile shows hundreds of thousands of clones, around 10% of them singletons. Material for sequencing was naive CD4+ T cells from blood. The receptors originated from a woman aged 18-30 years in good health.

The chain has TRBV7-9 and TRBJ2-1, with a possible D match to TRBD2 (6 bases). The CDR3 is 14 amino acids. Germline assignment: CDR1 SEHNR and CDR2 FQNEAQ (reference sequence). Trimming shortened V by 3 bases and J by 2 bases, and 8 bases separated the two germline ends. The chain's CDR3 is CASSFGGTYNEQFF. CDR3 bases: TGTGCCAGCAGCTTCGGCGGGACCTACAATGAGCAGTTCTTC. Full variable domain (remainder filled in from reference TRBV7-9 and TRBJ2-1): DTGVSQNPRHKITKRGQNVTFRCDPISEHNRLYWYRQTLGQGPEFLTYFQNEAQLEKSRLLSDRFSAERPKGSFSTLEIQRTEQGDSAMYLCASSFGGTYNEQFFGPGTRLTVL.

This clone turned up a few times. The chain links TRBV13 to TRBJ1-3; a possible D gene is TRBD1 (6 bases). Germline V CDR1 and CDR2: PRHDT, FYEKMQ (reference sequence). V was clipped by 6 bases and J by 0 bases, with 12 bases between them. The CDR3 length is 15 residues. The CDR3: CASREGTRSGNTIYF. CDR3 DNA sequence: TGTGCCAGCAGGGAAGGGACACGCTCTGGAAACACCATATATTTT.

As for this clone: Other DNA variants within this sample encode the same CDR3. The rearrangement joins TRBV7-2 to TRBJ2-1, with D unresolved. Germline CDR1 is SGHTA and CDR2 is FQGNSA. CDR3 size: 12 residues. Trimming removed 4 bases from V and 4 bases from J, with 5 bases in between. DNA of the CDR3: TGTGCCAGCAGCTCCCTTTACAATGAGCAGTTCTTC. Translating gives CASSSLYNEQFF.

The V gene is TRBV28, the J gene TRBJ1-2; D call uncertain. The ends were cut back, 5 bases at V and 5 bases at J, with 15 bases in the middle. The CDR3 is made up of 14 amino acids. CDR1 MDHEN and CDR2 SYDVKM come from the germline V gene. As DNA, the CDR3 is TGTGCCAGCAGTGATACCGGGAATCGTTATGGCTACACCTTC. Protein: CASSDTGNRYGYTF.

Here the CDR3 DNA reads TGCGCCAGCAGCCGGGATAACACATACTCTGGGGCCAACGTCCTGACTTTC. As protein: CASSRDNTYSGANVLTF. This chain uses TRBV4-3 with TRBJ2-6; no definite D call. Germline V CDR1 and CDR2: LGHNA, YSLEER. The CDR3 covers 17 residues. Trimming removed 4 bases from V and 0 bases from J, with 13 bases in between.

The chain uses TRBV27 and TRBJ1-1; D not resolved. The ends were cut back, 6 bases at V and 0 bases at J, with 8 bases in the middle. The CDR3 is 13 amino acids. Germline CDR1 and CDR2: MNHEY and SMNVEV (reference sequence). The CDR3 loop is CASSRKLNTEAFF. DNA of the CDR3: TGTGCCAGCAGCCGTAAATTGAACACTGAAGCTTTCTTT.

Ten or more counts support this clone. This CDR3 is CAWGSRRRGRSYNEQFF. DNA of the CDR3: TGTGCCTGGGGGTCACGGAGGCGAGGACGCTCCTACAATGAGCAGTTCTTC. The rearrangement links TRBV30 to TRBJ2-1; D is possibly TRBD2 (5 bases). V was clipped by 5 bases and J by 0 bases, with 20 bases between them. The CDR3 extends over 17 amino acids. The germline V gene encodes CDR1 GTSNPN and CDR2 SVGIG (reference sequence).

This clone was seen just once. The V gene is TRBV6-5, the J gene TRBJ2-5, with D perhaps assigned TRBD1 or TRBD2 (5 bases each). Trimming removed 5 bases from V and 1 base from J, with 8 bases in between. This CDR3 contains 13 residues. Germline lookup yields CDR1 MNHEY and CDR2 SVGAGI. Here the CDR3 reads CASSTRGQETQYF. The CDR3 DNA follows: TGTGCCAGCAGTACTAGGGGCCAAGAGACCCAGTACTTC.

The CDR3 reads CSVRAYGYTF. The CDR3 nucleotides read TGCAGCGTTCGCGCCTATGGCTACACCTTC. The J gene is TRBJ1-2, the V gene TRBV29-1; D remains ambiguous. The CDR3 runs 10 residues. V lost 5 bases and J lost 4, with 5 bases in between. CDR1 and CDR2 from the germline V gene are SQVTM and ANQGSEA.

This rearrangement joins TRBV6-6 to TRBJ2-3, with D tentatively TRBD1 (6 bases). Germline-derived CDR1 and CDR2 are MNHNY and SVGAGI (reference sequence). The CDR3 extends over 15 amino acids. Trimming stripped 8 bases from V and 2 bases from J, with 17 bases between. CDR3: CASHRGGTNTDTQYF. The DNA of the CDR3 is TGTGCCAGCCACAGAGGGGGTACTAACACAGATACGCAGTATTTT.

This clone was seen more than once but under ten times. The rearrangement links TRBV7-2 to TRBJ2-5; D may be TRBD1 (6 bases). This CDR3 contains 15 residues. From germline, CDR1 is SGHTA and CDR2 FQGNSA. Trimming removed 5 bases from V and 2 bases from J, with 15 bases in between. The CDR3 sequence: CASSRQVMTQETQYF. The DNA of the CDR3 is TGTGCCAGCAGCCGACAGGTGATGACTCAAGAGACCCAGTACTTC.

This clone was seen only a few times. The chain couples TRBV30 to TRBJ1-3; possibly TRBD1 for D (5 bases). Trimming took off 4 bases at V and 0 bases at J, with 13 bases between the two ends. The germline gives CDR1 GTSNPN, CDR2 SVGIG (reference sequence). The CDR3 covers 15 residues. The CDR3 here is CAWTFRGLSGNTIYF. The CDR3 DNA reads TGTGCCTGGACCTTTCGGGGCCTCTCTGGAAACACCATATATTTT.

This chain connects TRBV9 to TRBJ2-6; D call uncertain. The germline CDR1 and CDR2 sequences are SGDLS and YYNGEE. V lost 1 base and J 2 bases, leaving 10 bases between the germline ends. The CDR3 is made up of 16 amino acids. Here the CDR3 DNA reads TGTGCCAGCAGCGTACGGGCCCTCACTGGGGCCAACGTCCTGACTTTC. Its translation: CASSVRALTGANVLTF.

This clone was counted only a few times. The rearrangement links TRBV7-9 to TRBJ2-3; 7 bases are a match to TRBD2. The CDR3 contains 16 residues. J was trimmed by 2 bases and V by 0 bases; bases with no gene match: 5. Germline assignment: CDR1 SEHNR and CDR2 FQNEAQ (reference sequence). The CDR3 sequence is CASSLAPSGATDTQYF. The CDR3 DNA follows: TGTGCCAGCAGCTTAGCTCCCAGCGGGGCCACAGATACGCAGTATTTT.

The chain employs TRBV11-2 and TRBJ2-1, with D tentatively TRBD1 or TRBD2 (5 bases each). The CDR3 consists of 14 residues. From germline, CDR1 is SGHAT and CDR2 FQNNGV. Trimming removed 5 bases from V and 12 bases from J, with 20 bases in between. CDR3 sequence (DNA): TGTGCCAGCAGCCGAACTATTCGGGACCGGGGGCAGTTCTTC. Translated, it gives CASSRTIRDRGQFF.

This clone was seen a few times. The chain links TRBV5-6 to TRBJ1-3; a possible D gene is TRBD1 (6 bases). CDR3 length equals 17 residues. Germline CDR1 reads SGHDT; CDR2 reads YYEEEE. V lost 1 base and J lost 1, with 15 bases in between. CDR3 loop: CASSLFVGGFSGNTIYF. CDR3 sequence (DNA): TGTGCCAGCAGCTTGTTTGTGGGGGGCTTTTCTGGAAACACCATATATTTT. Based on the CDR3 plus reference TRBV5-6 and TRBJ1-3, the full variable domain is DAGVTQSPTHLIKTRGQQVTLRCSPKSGHDTVSWYQQALGQGPQFIFQYYEEEERQRGNFPDRFSGHQFPNYSSELNVNALLLGDSALYLCASSLFVGGFSGNTIYFGEGSWLTVV.

V and J are TRBV7-2 and TRBJ1-2; D call uncertain. Between the trimmed V and J ends, which lost 7 bases and 5 bases, there was a span of 11 bases. Germline V gene sequence: CDR1 SGHTA, CDR2 FQGNSA. The CDR3 length is 12 residues. CDR3 nucleotides: TGTGCCAGCAACTCGGAGCGGTATGGCTACACCTTC. Translating it yields CASNSERYGYTF.

This clone was picked up a small number of times. J is TRBJ2-7 and V is TRBV5-1; 7 bases are shared with TRBD1. V was clipped by 4 bases and J by 4 bases; unmatched bases: 5. CDR3 length: 13 residues. Germline lookup yields CDR1 SGHRS and CDR2 YFSETQ. The CDR3 reads CASSRDSEYEQYF. As DNA, the CDR3 is TGCGCCAGCAGCCGGGACAGCGAGTACGAGCAGTACTTC.

The J gene is TRBJ2-7, the V gene TRBV6-5, with D tentatively TRBD1 (6 bases). CDR1 MNHEY and CDR2 SVGAGI come from the germline V gene. The CDR3 is 15 amino acids. Deletions cut 6 bases from V and 4 bases from J, with 19 bases between. CDR3 protein: CASSRAGTLNYEQYF. The CDR3, as DNA: TGTGCCAGCAGCCGCGCCGGGACACTGAATTACGAGCAGTACTTC.

As for this clone: At the DNA level, this CDR3 is encoded by other sequences in the same sample as well. The chain joins TRBV7-2 to TRBJ1-5; possibly TRBD1 for D (6 bases). Germline V gene sequence: CDR1 SGHTA, CDR2 FQGNSA. The germline V and J ends were trimmed by 5 bases and 1 base, with 9 bases remaining between them. The CDR3 totals 14 residues. The CDR3 DNA follows: TGTGCCAGCAGCCCAGGGGCCAGCAATCAGCCCCAGCATTTT. This codes for CASSPGASNQPQHF. The whole variable domain, remainder taken from reference TRBV7-2 and TRBJ1-5, is GAGVSQSPSNKVTEKGKDVELRCDPISGHTALYWYRQSLGQGLEFLIYFQGNSAPDKSGLPSDRFSAERTGGSVSTLTIQRTQQEDSAVYLCASSPGASNQPQHFGDGTRLSIL.

This clone came up a few times. The V gene is TRBV7-2, the J gene TRBJ2-7, with TRBD1 as a possible D gene (6 bases). Germline-derived CDR1 and CDR2 are SGHTA and FQGNSA. The CDR3 is 13 residues long. V was shortened by 6 bases and J by 5 bases, with 14 bases between the two germline ends. This CDR3 reads CASSPTGLHEQYV. The DNA for the CDR3 is TGTGCCAGCAGTCCCACAGGGCTCCACGAGCAGTACGTC.

The rearrangement uses TRBV14 and TRBJ2-1; D may be TRBD2 (5 bases). The V and J ends lost 6 bases and 0 bases respectively, with 9 bases between them. The length of the CDR3 is 14 residues. The V gene's germline CDR1 is SGHDN and CDR2 FVKESK. The CDR3: CASRRAGSYNEQFF. The CDR3, as DNA: TGTGCCAGCAGACGGGCGGGCTCCTACAATGAGCAGTTCTTC.

There are a few counts of this clone. V gene TRBV14 combines with J gene TRBJ1-1, with 9 nucleotides matching TRBD1. This CDR3 region has 13 residues. Germline trimming cut 5 bases from V and 11 bases from J; bases unmatched to any gene: 9. The germline CDR1 and CDR2 sequences are SGHDN and FVKESK. This CDR3 reads CASSIPGTGWAFF. The CDR3 bases are TGTGCCAGCAGCATACCCGGGACAGGGTGGGCTTTCTTT.

As DNA, the CDR3 is TGTGCCAGTAGTATAGACCATCGGACTAGGGGTAATGAGCAGTTCTTC. This encodes CASSIDHRTRGNEQFF. The rearrangement uses TRBV19 and TRBJ2-1, with 7 bases lining up with TRBD2. Germline lookup yields CDR1 LNHDA and CDR2 SQIVND (reference sequence). Unmatched junction bases numbered 9, after V lost 0 bases and J lost 7 bases. The length of the CDR3 is 16 residues.

This clone appeared a few times. The chain couples TRBV15 to TRBJ2-3; D tentatively fits TRBD1 or TRBD2 (5 bases each). V lost 8 bases to trimming and J lost 2 bases, with 11 bases between them. CDR3 length: 13 amino acids. The V gene's germline CDR1 is LNHNV and CDR2 YYDKDF (reference sequence). CDR3 nucleotides: TGTGCCACCTCCGGGACCACCACAGATACGCAGTATTTT. This sequence encodes CATSGTTTDTQYF.